This T cell receptor (beta chain) was documented in a study of T cell repertoires in cytomegalovirus infection (dated by TCRdb to between 2018 and 2021). Turning to the overall study: Recently identified HLA-C-restricted CMV epitopes, whose presentation resists viral immunomodulation, were targeted by peptide stimulations together with well-studied HLA-B-restricted epitopes. Donor HLA type was relevant to the analysis, because carriage of CMV infection together with the matching HLA type was indicated by public TCR beta signatures.

The sequencer listed for this sample is Illumina HiSeq 1500. The public reads were reprocessed in TCRdb via fastp at Q25 and MiXCR, keeping in-frame beta chains. Merged by CDR3 protein, the rows form single entries marked with the most common genes and DNA. The sample records a few hundred thousand distinct CDR3 sequences, 33% of which are singletons. Roughly a sixth of the sample belongs to the ten largest clones. What the authors observed across the whole study: In both this cohort and an independent roughly 400-donor cohort, the cumulative frequency of public TCR beta family members distinguished carriers of CMV infection plus the relevant HLA type. In the ex vivo response, HLA-C-restricted CMV-specific TCR beta clonotypes were dominant, and in two of eight donors the single most frequent clonotype came from this HLA-C-restricted group.

The sample holds many counts of this clonotype. The specificity of this receptor is unknown. Per-base quality was not reported, and no clone a single base away is much larger than it. The treatment or condition label, as the study defines it: in vitro stimulation with specific CMV peptide epitopes to enrich CMV-specific T cells. The CDR3 holds 14 amino acids from the cysteine to the valine. CDR3 DNA only is kept here, 42 bases in frame from base 1. V and J are trimmed by 0 bases and 6 bases, and the gene matches miss 8 bases of the junction. CDR1 and CDR2 are read off the germline V gene (reference sequence) as GTSNPN and SVGIG.

The V and J genes are TRBV30 and TRBJ2-7; TRBD1 fits 7 bases in the junction. The material sequenced was cultured PBMCs, taken from culture after CMV antigen stimulation. The sequence was obtained from a human donor in good health (CMV status not recorded). Some clones in this sample may be carry-over from other donors' samples. The CDR3 reads as follows: CAWSVPPQGSEQYV. The bases read TGTGCCTGGAGTGTCCCTCCACAGGGGTCCGAGCAGTACGTC.